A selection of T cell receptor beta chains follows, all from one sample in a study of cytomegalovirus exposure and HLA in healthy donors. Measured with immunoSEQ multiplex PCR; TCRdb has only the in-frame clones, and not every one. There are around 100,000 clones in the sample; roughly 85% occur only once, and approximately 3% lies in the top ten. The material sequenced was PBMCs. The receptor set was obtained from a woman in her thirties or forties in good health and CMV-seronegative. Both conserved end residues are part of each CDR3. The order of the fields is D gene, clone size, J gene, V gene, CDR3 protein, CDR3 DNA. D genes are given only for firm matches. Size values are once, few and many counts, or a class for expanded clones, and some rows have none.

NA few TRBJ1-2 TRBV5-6 CASSWGDGYTF TGTGCCAGCAGCTGGGGCGATGGCTACACCTTC
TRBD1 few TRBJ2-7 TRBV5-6 CASSLGGTGVPYEQYF TGTGCCAGCAGCTTGGGAGGGACAGGGGTACCCTACGAGCAGTACTTC
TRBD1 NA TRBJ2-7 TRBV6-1 CASSPRQGTLYEQYF TGTGCCAGCAGTCCCCGACAGGGGACCCTCTACGAGCAGTACTTC
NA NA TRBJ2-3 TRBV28 CATQGGTDTQYF TGTGCCACCCAAGGGGGCACAGATACGCAGTATTTT
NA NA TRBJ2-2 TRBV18 CASSPSREGAAGELFF TGTGCCAGCTCACCAAGTCGGGAGGGGGCCGCCGGGGAGCTGTTTTTT
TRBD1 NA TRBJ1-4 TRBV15 CATSRDRVSSTNEKLFF TGTGCCACCAGCCGGGACAGGGTTTCTTCAACTAATGAAAAACTGTTTTTT
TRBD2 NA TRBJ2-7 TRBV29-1 CSVDSGGGREQYF TGCAGCGTCGATAGCGGGGGAGGTAGGGAGCAGTACTTC
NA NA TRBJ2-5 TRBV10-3 CAIRTDSQETQYF TGTGCCATCAGGACGGACAGCCAAGAGACCCAGTACTTC
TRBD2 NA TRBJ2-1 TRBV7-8 CASSPPTSDNEQFF TGTGCCAGCAGCCCTCCGACTAGCGACAATGAGCAGTTCTTC
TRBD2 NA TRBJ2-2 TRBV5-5 CASSEGLAGESSGELFF TGTGCCAGCAGCGAGGGACTAGCGGGAGAATCGTCCGGGGAGCTGTTTTTT
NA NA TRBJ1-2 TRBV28 CASSASGPYGYTF TGTGCCAGCAGTGCCTCTGGGCCGTATGGCTACACCTTC